This T cell receptor (beta chain) was retrieved from a study of blood T cell repertoires in COVID-19 (dated by TCRdb to about 2020). Regarding the complete study: Samples from collaborators originated in the United States, Italy and Spain and spanned both the acute and convalescent phases of COVID-19. The prospective study material was composed of cDNA or gDNA derived from T cells, B-cell-depleted T cells, or PBMCs. The dataset comprised deeply sampled blood TCRbeta repertoires from subjects exposed to, actively infected with, or recovered from COVID-19. The repertoires were released in a freely available public database meant as a resource for research on the immune response to SARS-CoV-2. The samples were drawn from two sources: the first 160 participants of the ongoing ImmuneRACE study, and 950 to 1,500 subjects contributed by 6 global collaborators. Nearly every sample came with metadata listing a de-identified subject ID, COVID-19 status, age in years and sex. HLA class I and class II types, where available, came from metadata supplied by the sample provider rather than from assay-based typing.

The immunoSEQ Assay, a bias-controlled multiplex PCR, was used to amplify TCRbeta CDR3 regions from genomic DNA. On the authors' methods: Within the assay, amplification of reference gene primers was used to estimate how many nucleated cells each sample contained. To quantify the absolute abundance of each unique TCRbeta CDR3 rearrangement, sequence reads were collapsed and filtered. For each sample, productive Simpson clonality was calculated as the square root of Simpson's diversity index over productive rearrangements. TCRdb took this table from immuneACCESS and kept in-frame rearrangements with V and J called. Such tables lack part of the clones; where checked against another copy, unresolved V genes explain under half of the gap, and the rest is unexplained. V and J calls and clone size are given by that table; D and trimming were obtained from the DNA. The sample includes 350,000 to 400,000 clones, with nearly 90% observed a single time. In total, the top ten clones hold 1.5% to 2% of the sample.

Enrolling through a virtual design, the prospective study's participants ranged in age from roughly 18 to 89 years and lived across about two dozen United States geographic areas. Cohort assignment in the prospective study relied on participant-reported clinical history from a screening survey and a study questionnaire. ImmuneRACE Cohort 3 recovered participants were defined by two consecutive negative NP/OP PCR tests, healthcare professional clearance, or symptom resolution. In the prospective study, mobile phlebotomists collected whole blood, serum and a nasopharyngeal or oropharyngeal swab from each participant. Over a roughly 2-month period, participants in the prospective study had the option of providing additional blood draws and questionnaires. Before DNA extraction, blood samples from the prospective study were shipped at room temperature or frozen. As regards this clone: The antigen this receptor binds is unknown. One base away there is no much larger clone; base qualities are not given.

What the work shows at the level of the full study, not this receptor alone: How much clinical and demographic metadata was included differed by source and by participant, and the metadata was provided uncurated.

V is trimmed back by 3 bases and J by 3 bases, and the junction contains 9 bases that no gene match accounts for. The germline V gene (reference sequence) supplies CDR1 GTSNPN and CDR2 SVGIG. Spanning cysteine to phenylalanine, the CDR3 consists of 16 amino acids. This entry keeps only the CDR3 DNA: 48 bases, framed from base 1. The sequence came from a young woman who had recovered from COVID-19. Material for sequencing was PBMCs or T cells enriched from blood (not recorded which). The sequence links TRBV30 to TRBJ2-2; a stretch of 8 junction bases matches TRBD1. This receptor has the CDR3 CAWRNPGTGDTGELFF. The DNA reads as follows: TGTGCCTGGAGGAACCCCGGGACAGGCGACACCGGGGAGCTGTTTTTT.